This T cell receptor beta chain was profiled in a study of blood T cells in healthy people across ages (dated by TCRdb to between 2015 and 2016). With respect to the entire study: In model experiments, template switching captured roughly one uniquely barcoded TCR beta cDNA molecule for every two T cells. The donors were divided into four age groups: young (average about 16 years), middle-aged (around 41), aged (approximately 64) and long-lived (82). Using deep sequencing normalized with unique cDNA molecular identifiers, the study measured how TCR beta repertoire diversity changes with age. The study analyzed two additional independent replicas of 1 million unique cDNA reads from the same blood draw for two donors, one aged 18 to 29 and one aged 80 or older.

The table lists this clonotype with many counts. This clone's antigen is unknown. No base quality values were provided; no much bigger clone lies one nucleotide off. Broader findings and caveats from the paper: The long-lived group showed more naive CD4+ T cells, fewer expanded clones and increased TCR diversity than the aged group, suggesting age selection. Because donor CMV infection status was unknown, age-related changes in expanded clonotypes were potentially confounded. Conclusive comparison of naive and antigen-experienced compartments was prevented by the profiling of bulk unsorted PBMCs. Observed TCR beta diversity per million T cells fell roughly linearly with age, and a significant reduction was already apparent by age about 43. Estimates of total diversity from one million sequenced T cells were regarded as lower bounds and underestimates. A strong correlation was found between observed TCR beta diversity and the percentage of naive T cells measured by flow cytometry.

Receptor libraries were prepared by 5' RACE. The sample was run on an Illumina HiSeq 2500. A second roughly 7 to 11 cycle PCR used a sample-barcoded 5' primer and a J-beta primer mix. Each TCR beta cDNA molecule received a unique molecular identifier from a template-switch 5' adaptor carrying 12 random nucleotides. Each sample yielded at least 2.5 million CDR3-containing paired-end reads. First-strand cDNA was synthesized from all RNA with the Mint cDNA synthesis kit, primed by a TRBC-specific oligonucleotide. After uracil-DNA glycosylase treatment, a first 18-cycle PCR used universal primers M1SS and BC2_uni_R on all cDNA. On the study's bioinformatics: Each sample was normalized by randomly selecting 1 million high-quality reads, each carrying a distinct molecular identifier. Reads with shared molecular identifiers were discarded instead of being binned into consensus sequences. MiTCR, with a Q25 quality threshold and the strictest error-elimination algorithm, was used for CDR3 identification, clonotype clustering and error correction. Lower-bound total TCR beta diversity was estimated with a nonparametric unseen species model using Euler transformation. Starting from the raw public reads, TCRdb applied fastp trimming at Q25, assembled clones with MiXCR and retained in-frame beta chains. For every CDR3 protein sequence, its rows merge into one entry that carries the most common genes and DNA. It is TCRdb's table, rather than the study itself, that gives the V and J calls and clone size. Across this sample there are 750,000 to 1,000,000 distinct CDR3 sequences, with almost 30% seen only once. The ten biggest clones cover roughly a tenth of the sample.

Donors were under 40 systemically healthy Caucasian individuals from Russia aged roughly 6 to 90 years. Each donor gave 9.5 to 10 milliliters of peripheral blood, drawn into EDTA-treated Vacutainer tubes. Ficoll-Paque density-gradient centrifugation was used to isolate PBMCs, with at least 6.5 million obtained per sample. Trizol reagent was used to extract total RNA from the PBMCs, yielding at least 5.5 micrograms per sample. The percentages of naive CD45RAhigh/CD27high T cells were determined by flow cytometry on a PBMC aliquot from every donor. The CDR3 runs 13 amino acids, cysteine and phenylalanine included. Of all the DNA, just the CDR3 is kept, 39 bases in frame from base 1. CDR1 and CDR2, looked up from the germline V gene, are SGHTA and FQGNSA. V lost 3 bases and J lost 6 bases; the stretch between them is 12 bases long. The sample was also reused in another study, on T cells of mothers and their children. As that second study puts it: Nine systemically healthy Caucasian individuals, comprising three mothers and their six children, were included as donors. cDNA synthesis consumed the entire amount of extracted RNA, loaded at around 1.5 ug RNA in each 15 ul reaction. In the second PCR, the M1S primer added sample barcodes and 2-4 random nucleotides. Over 9.5 million TCR beta CDR3 reads were obtained for each mother, and about 3 million reads were obtained for each child. Thymic selection shapes the output of TCR recombination in a similar way in related and unrelated pairs, and inherited differences have a minor effect. Normalized repertoire overlap was always found to be slightly, but never significantly, higher in related mother-child pairs than in unrelated mother-child pairs. Persistent microchimeric T cell clones were not detected, at a sensitivity of 85 to 100 clones per million clonotypes. To look for features that set related mother-child pairs apart from unrelated individuals, the researchers ran deep NGS to compare the TCR beta repertoires of mothers and children. The mean age was about 40 +/- 4 years for the mothers and about 12 +/- 4 years for the children. After adapter ligation with NEBNext reagents, the libraries were sequenced on Illumina HiSeq 2000 with 100+100 nt paired-end reads. To prevent cross-contamination, the mother and child libraries were prepared one month apart and sequenced in separate runs. For each donor, somewhere between roughly 450,000 and 2,000,000 distinct TCR beta clonotypes were identified. Naive TCR beta clonotypes were estimated from low-frequency clonotypes matched to each donor's FACS-determined naive share, without sorting.

The sequenced sample was blood. The source is a woman between 40 and 55 years old in good health. The chain employs TRBV7-2 and TRBJ2-7; the D region may be TRBD1 or TRBD2, each matching 5 bases equally. The CDR3 region: CASSFTGAAEQYF. At the DNA level, the sequence is TGTGCCAGCAGCTTCACCGGGGCAGCCGAGCAGTACTTC.